This T cell receptor beta chain was captured by sequencing in a study of T cell repertoires in cytomegalovirus infection. At the level of the study: Evidence of both CMV infection and a matching HLA type came from public TCR beta signatures. Points from the study as a whole: The ex vivo response was dominated by HLA-C-restricted CMV-specific TCR beta clonotypes. Carriage of CMV together with the relevant HLA was identifiable through cumulative public TCR beta family frequency.

TCRdb reprocessed the reads with MiXCR, giving one entry per CDR3 protein. Here the sample spans approximately 270,000 distinct CDR3 sequences, 20% to 25% being singletons. This clonotype came up many times. As yet, its antigen is unknown. The CDR3 has 13 residues. The germline gives CDR1 SGHTA, CDR2 FQGNSA. Deletions cut 0 bases from V and 6 bases from J, with 8 bases between. The chain uses TRBV7-2 and TRBJ1-1, with a possible D match to TRBD1 (5 bases). The TCR originated in a human donor in good health (CMV status not recorded). Some clones in this sample may be carry-over from other donors' samples. The sequences come from cultured PBMCs, collected from culture after CMV antigen stimulation. CDR3 amino acids: CASSLAGVSEAFF. For the CDR3, the DNA is TGTGCCAGCAGCTTAGCAGGGGTTTCTGAAGCTTTCTTT.